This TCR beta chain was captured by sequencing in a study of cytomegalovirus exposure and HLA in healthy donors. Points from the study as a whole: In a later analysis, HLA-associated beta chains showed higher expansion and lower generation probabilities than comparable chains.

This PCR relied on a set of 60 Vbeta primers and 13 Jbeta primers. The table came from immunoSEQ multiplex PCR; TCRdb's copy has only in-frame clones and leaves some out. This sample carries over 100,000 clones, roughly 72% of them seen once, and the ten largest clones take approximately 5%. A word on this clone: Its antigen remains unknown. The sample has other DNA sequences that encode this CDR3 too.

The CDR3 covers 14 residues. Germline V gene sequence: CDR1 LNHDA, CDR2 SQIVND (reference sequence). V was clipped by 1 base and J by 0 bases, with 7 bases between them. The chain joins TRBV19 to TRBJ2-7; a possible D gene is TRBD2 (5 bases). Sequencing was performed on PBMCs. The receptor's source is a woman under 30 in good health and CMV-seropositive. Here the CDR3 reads CASSIGGGSYEQYF. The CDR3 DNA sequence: TGTGCCAGTAGTATAGGCGGAGGCTCCTACGAGCAGTACTTC.